This T cell receptor beta chain was observed in a study of CD8+ T cells in alopecia areata. Study-level results: While patients received tofacitinib, many expanded lesional clones remained present in scalp and blood. Clonality exceeded that of normal scalp in lesional scalp, most notably in alopecia totalis/universalis.

Treatment specified: oral pan-JAK inhibitor, 5-10 mg twice daily. In regard to this clone: What it recognizes is unknown. Other DNA variants within this sample encode the same CDR3.

The authors extracted RNA and reverse transcribed it into cDNA as the sequencing template. Assay: immunoSEQ multiplex PCR; the TCRdb copy retains only in-frame clones and omits some. The sample includes some 190,000 clones, more than 55% seen only once; the top ten take 0.95% to 1.5%. Trimming removed 0 bases from V and 4 bases from J; junction bases left unmatched: 5. Germline loops: CDR1 SGHRS, CDR2 YFSETQ. The CDR3 contains 15 residues. Sequences were derived from CD4+ T cells sorted from blood, sampled at approximately week 45, from a patient treated with tofacitinib. The clonotype originates from a human donor with alopecia areata. The J gene is TRBJ2-5, the V gene TRBV5-1; 8 nucleotides line up with TRBD1. The CDR3 DNA reads as TGCGCCAGCAGCTTGGAGAACAGGGGGACAGAGACCCAGTACTTC. Amino acids: CASSLENRGTETQYF. The full variable domain, rest sourced from reference TRBV5-1 and TRBJ2-5, is KAGVTQTPRYLIKTRGQQVTLSCSPISGHRSVSWYQQTPGQGLQFLFEYFSETQRNKGNFPGRFSGRQFSNSRSEMNVSTLELGDSALYLCASSLENRGTETQYFGPGTRLLVL.